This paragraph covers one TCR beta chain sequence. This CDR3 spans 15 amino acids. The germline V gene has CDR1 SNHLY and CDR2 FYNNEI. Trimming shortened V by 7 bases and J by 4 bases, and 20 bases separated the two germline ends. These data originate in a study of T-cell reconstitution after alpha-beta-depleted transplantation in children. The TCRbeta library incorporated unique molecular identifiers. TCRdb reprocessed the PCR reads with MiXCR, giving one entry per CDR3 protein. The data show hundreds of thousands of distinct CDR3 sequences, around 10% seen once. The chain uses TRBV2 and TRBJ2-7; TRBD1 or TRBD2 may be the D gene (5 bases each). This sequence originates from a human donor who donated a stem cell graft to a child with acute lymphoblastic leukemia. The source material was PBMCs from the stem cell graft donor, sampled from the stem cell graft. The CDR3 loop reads CASKLESEGWYEQYF. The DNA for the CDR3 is TGTGCCAGCAAACTTGAGAGCGAGGGGTGGTACGAGCAGTACTTC.